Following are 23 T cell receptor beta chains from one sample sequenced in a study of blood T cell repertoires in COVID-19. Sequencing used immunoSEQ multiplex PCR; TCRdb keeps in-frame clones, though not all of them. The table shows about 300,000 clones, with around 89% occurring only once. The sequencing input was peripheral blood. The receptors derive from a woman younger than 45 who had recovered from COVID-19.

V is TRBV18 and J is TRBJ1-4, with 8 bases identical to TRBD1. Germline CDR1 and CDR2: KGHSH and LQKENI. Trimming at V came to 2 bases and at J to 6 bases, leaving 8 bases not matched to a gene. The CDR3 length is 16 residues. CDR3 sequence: CASSPFAMTGDEKLFF. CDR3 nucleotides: TGTGCCAGCTCACCATTCGCAATGACAGGGGATGAAAAACTGTTTTTT.

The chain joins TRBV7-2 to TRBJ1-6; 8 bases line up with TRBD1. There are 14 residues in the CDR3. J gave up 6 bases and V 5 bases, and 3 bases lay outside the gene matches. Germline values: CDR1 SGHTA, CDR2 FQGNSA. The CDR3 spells CASSPDRVNSPLHF. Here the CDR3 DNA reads TGTGCCAGCAGCCCGGACAGGGTTAATTCACCCCTCCACTTT. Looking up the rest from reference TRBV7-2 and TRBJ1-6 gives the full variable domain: GAGVSQSPSNKVTEKGKDVELRCDPISGHTALYWYRQSLGQGLEFLIYFQGNSAPDKSGLPSDRFSAERTGGSVSTLTIQRTQQEDSAVYLCASSPDRVNSPLHFGNGTRLTVT.

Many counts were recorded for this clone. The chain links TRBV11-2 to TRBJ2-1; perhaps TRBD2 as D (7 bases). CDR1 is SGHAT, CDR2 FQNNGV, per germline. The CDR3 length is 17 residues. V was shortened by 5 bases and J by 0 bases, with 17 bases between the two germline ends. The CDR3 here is CASSQRDTKFSYNEQFF. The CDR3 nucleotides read TGTGCCAGCAGCCAGCGGGACACTAAGTTCTCCTACAATGAGCAGTTCTTC. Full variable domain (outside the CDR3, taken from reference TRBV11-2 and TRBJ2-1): EAGVAQSPRYKIIEKRQSVAFWCNPISGHATLYWYQQILGQGPKLLIQFQNNGVVDDSQLPKDRFSAERLKGVDSTLKIQPAKLEDSAVYLCASSQRDTKFSYNEQFFGPGTRLTVL.

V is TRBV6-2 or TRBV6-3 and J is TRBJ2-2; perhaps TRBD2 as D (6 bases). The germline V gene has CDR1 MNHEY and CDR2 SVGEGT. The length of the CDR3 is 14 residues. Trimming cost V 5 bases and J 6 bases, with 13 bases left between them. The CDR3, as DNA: TGTGCCAGCAGTGGGACGGGGGACGCCGGGGAGCTGTTTTTT. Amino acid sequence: CASSGTGDAGELFF.

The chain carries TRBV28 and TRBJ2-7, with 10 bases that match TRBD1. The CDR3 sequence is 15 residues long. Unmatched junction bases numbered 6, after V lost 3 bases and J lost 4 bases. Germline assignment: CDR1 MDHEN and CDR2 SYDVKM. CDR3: CASSLPTGGLYEQYF. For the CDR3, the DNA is TGTGCCAGCAGTTTGCCGACAGGGGGCTTATACGAGCAGTACTTC.

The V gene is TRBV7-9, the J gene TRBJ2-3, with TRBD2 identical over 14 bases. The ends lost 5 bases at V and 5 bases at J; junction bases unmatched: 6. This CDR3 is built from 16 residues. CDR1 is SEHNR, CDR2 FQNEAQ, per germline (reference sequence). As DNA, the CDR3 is TGTGCCAGCAGCCTGACTAGCGGGGGGGCTGGAGATACGCAGTATTTT. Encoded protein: CASSLTSGGAGDTQYF.

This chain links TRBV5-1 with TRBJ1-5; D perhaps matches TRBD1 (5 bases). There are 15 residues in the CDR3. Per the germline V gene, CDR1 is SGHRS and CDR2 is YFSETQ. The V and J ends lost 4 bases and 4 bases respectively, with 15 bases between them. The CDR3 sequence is CASSIGGIGNQPQHF. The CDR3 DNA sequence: TGCGCCAGCAGCATTGGGGGGATAGGGAATCAGCCCCAGCATTTT.

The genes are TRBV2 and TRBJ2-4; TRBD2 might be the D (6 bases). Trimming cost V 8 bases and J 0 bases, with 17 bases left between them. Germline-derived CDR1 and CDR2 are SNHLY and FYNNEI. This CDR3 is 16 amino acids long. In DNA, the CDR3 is TGTGCCAGCCGGGGGAACATACATCTAGCCAAAAACATTCAGTACTTC. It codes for CASRGNIHLAKNIQYF. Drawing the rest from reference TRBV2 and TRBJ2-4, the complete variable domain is EPEVTQTPSHQVTQMGQEVILRCVPISNHLYFYWYRQILGQKVEFLVSFYNNEISEKSEIFDDQFSVERPDGSNFTLKIRSTKLEDSAMYFCASRGNIHLAKNIQYFGAGTRLSVL.

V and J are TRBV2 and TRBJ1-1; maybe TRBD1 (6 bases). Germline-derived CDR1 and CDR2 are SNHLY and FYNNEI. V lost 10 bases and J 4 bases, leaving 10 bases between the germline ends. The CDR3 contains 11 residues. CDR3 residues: CANQGTTEAFF. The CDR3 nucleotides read TGTGCCAATCAGGGGACCACTGAAGCTTTCTTT.

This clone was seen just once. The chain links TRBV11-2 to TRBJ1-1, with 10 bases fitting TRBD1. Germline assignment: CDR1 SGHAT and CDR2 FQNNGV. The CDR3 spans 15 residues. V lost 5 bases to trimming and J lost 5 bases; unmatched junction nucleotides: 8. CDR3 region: CASSRPDRGRTEAFF. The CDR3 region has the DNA TGTGCCAGCAGCCGACCTGACAGGGGGCGAACTGAAGCTTTCTTT.

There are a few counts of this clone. CDR3 DNA sequence: TGTGCCAGCACCGAACAGGGGGGTCGGCAAGAGACCCAGTACTTC. Residues: CASTEQGGRQETQYF. The rearrangement links TRBV2 to TRBJ2-5; 8 positions match TRBD1. J was trimmed by 2 bases and V by 7 bases; bases with no gene match: 9. There are 15 residues in the CDR3. In germline, CDR1 is SNHLY, CDR2 FYNNEI.

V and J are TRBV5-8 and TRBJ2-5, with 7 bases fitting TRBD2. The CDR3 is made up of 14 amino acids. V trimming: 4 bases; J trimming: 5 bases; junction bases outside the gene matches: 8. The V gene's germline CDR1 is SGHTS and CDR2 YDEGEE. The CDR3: CASSPWGGRETQYF. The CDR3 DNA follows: TGTGCCAGCAGCCCATGGGGGGGTCGGGAGACCCAGTACTTC. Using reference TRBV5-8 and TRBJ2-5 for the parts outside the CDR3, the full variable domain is EAGVTQSPTHLIKTRGQQATLRCSPISGHTSVYWYQQALGLGLQFLLWYDEGEERNRGNFPPRFSGRQFPNYSSELNVNALELEDSALYLCASSPWGGRETQYFGPGTRLLVL.

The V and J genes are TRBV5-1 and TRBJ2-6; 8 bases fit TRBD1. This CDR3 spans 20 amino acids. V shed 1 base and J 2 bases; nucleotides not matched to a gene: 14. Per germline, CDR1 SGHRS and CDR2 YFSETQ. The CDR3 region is CASSLIPGQALEAGANVLTF. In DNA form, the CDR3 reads TGCGCCAGCAGCTTGATCCCGGGACAGGCGCTGGAAGCTGGGGCCAACGTCCTGACTTTC.

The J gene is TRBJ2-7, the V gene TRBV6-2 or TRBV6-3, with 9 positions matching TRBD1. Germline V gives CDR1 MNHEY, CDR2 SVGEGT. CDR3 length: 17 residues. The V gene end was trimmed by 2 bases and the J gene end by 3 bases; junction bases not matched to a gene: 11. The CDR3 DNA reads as TGTGCCAGCAGTTACGTCACGGACAGGGGTACCAACTACGAGCAGTACTTC. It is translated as CASSYVTDRGTNYEQYF.

CDR3 protein: CASSPQRRAGGHEQYF. CDR3 DNA sequence: TGTGCCAGCTCACCACAAAGGCGAGCGGGGGGCCACGAGCAGTACTTC. The J gene is TRBJ2-7, the V gene TRBV18; 9 bases line up with TRBD2. Germline V CDR1 and CDR2: KGHSH, LQKENI. The length of the CDR3 is 16 residues. The ends lost 1 base at V and 5 bases at J; junction bases unmatched: 9.

The CDR3 spells CASSLEMGADEETQYF. The DNA of the CDR3 is TGTGCCAGCAGCTTGGAAATGGGGGCTGATGAGGAGACCCAGTACTTC. This chain connects TRBV5-5 to TRBJ2-5, with D tentatively TRBD1 (6 bases). This CDR3 is built from 16 residues. Per the germline V gene, CDR1 is SGHKS and CDR2 is YYEKEE (reference sequence). V lost 0 bases and J 5 bases, leaving 17 bases between the germline ends.

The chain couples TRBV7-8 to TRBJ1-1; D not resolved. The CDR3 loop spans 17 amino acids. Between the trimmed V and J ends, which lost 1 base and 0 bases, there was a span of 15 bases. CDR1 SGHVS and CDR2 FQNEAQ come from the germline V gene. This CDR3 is CASSLVLGASLNTEAFF. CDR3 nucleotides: TGTGCCAGCAGCTTAGTCCTGGGAGCCTCTCTGAACACTGAAGCTTTCTTT.

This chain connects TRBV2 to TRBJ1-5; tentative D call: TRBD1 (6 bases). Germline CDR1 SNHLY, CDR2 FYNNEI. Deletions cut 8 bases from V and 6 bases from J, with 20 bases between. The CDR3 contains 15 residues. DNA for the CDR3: TGTGCCAGCTCCATGGAGGGTCGGGGGGCTCAGCCCCAGCATTTT. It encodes CASSMEGRGAQPQHF.

CDR3 residues: CASSSGQGIDNEQFF. CDR3 DNA sequence: TGTGCCAGCAGTTCGGGACAGGGTATCGACAATGAGCAGTTCTTC. This sequence joins TRBV6-2 or TRBV6-3 and TRBJ2-1; 9 bases agree with TRBD1. The V segment lost 4 bases and the J segment 5 bases; nucleotides outside the gene matches: 6. The CDR3 is made up of 15 amino acids. Germline CDR1 MNHEY, CDR2 SVGEGT.

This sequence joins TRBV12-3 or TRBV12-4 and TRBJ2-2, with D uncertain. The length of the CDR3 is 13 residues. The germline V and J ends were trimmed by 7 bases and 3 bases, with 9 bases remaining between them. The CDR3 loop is CASTDTYTGELFF. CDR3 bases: TGTGCCAGCACCGACACCTACACCGGGGAGCTGTTTTTT.

The CDR3 region has the DNA TGTGCCAGTACCCGACAGGAGAACACCGGGGAGCTGTTTTTT. Translated, it gives CASTRQENTGELFF. The chain has TRBV19 and TRBJ2-2; possibly TRBD1 for D (6 bases). This CDR3 has 14 amino acids. V was clipped by 7 bases and J by 1 base, with 10 bases between them. Germline CDR1 reads LNHDA; CDR2 reads SQIVND (reference sequence).

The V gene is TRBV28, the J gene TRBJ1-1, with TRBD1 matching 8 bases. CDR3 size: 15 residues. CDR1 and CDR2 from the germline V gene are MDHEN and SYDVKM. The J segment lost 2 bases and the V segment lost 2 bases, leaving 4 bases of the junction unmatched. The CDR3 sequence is CASSLQGAQNTEAFF. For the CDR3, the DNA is TGTGCCAGCAGTTTACAGGGGGCGCAAAACACTGAAGCTTTCTTT.

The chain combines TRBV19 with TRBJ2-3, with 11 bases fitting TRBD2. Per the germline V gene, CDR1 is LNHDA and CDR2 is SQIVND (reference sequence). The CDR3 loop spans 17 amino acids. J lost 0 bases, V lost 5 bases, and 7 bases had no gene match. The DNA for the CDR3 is TGTGCCAGTAGTGACCCGGGACTAGCGGCTAGCACAGATACGCAGTATTTT. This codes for CASSDPGLAASTDTQYF.